One sample yielded the 3 T cell receptor beta chains listed below, sequenced in a study of OX40 agonist ivuxolimab in advanced cancers. Measured with immunoSEQ multiplex PCR; TCRdb has only the in-frame clones, and not every one. The data contain about 59,000 clones, roughly 84% of them singletons. This specimen was CD4+ or CD8+ T cells sorted from blood, taken in a trial of the OX40 agonist ivuxolimab. The receptor source for this set is an adult with an advanced solid tumor such as melanoma, head and neck, liver or kidney cancer.

The chain links TRBV29-1 to TRBJ1-1, with 10 positions matching TRBD1. After removal of 8 bases from V and 3 bases from J, the junction contained 6 bases not matched to a gene. Germline V gene sequence: CDR1 SQVTM, CDR2 ANQGSEA. The CDR3 sequence is 13 residues long. The CDR3 sequence is CSIRTGGDTEAFF. The CDR3 region has the DNA TGCAGCATAAGGACAGGGGGGGACACTGAAGCTTTCTTT.

The chain employs TRBV13 and TRBJ1-1, with 7 bases aligning to TRBD1. The germline gives CDR1 PRHDT, CDR2 FYEKMQ (reference sequence). The trim removed 5 bases at V and 6 bases at J, leaving 9 bases unmatched. The CDR3 totals 14 residues. This chain's CDR3 is CASSLRQGNAEAFF. In nucleotides, the CDR3 is TGTGCCAGCAGCCTCCGACAGGGTAACGCTGAAGCTTTCTTT. Based on the CDR3 plus reference TRBV13 and TRBJ1-1, the full variable domain is AAGVIQSPRHLIKEKRETATLKCYPIPRHDTVYWYQQGPGQDPQFLISFYEKMQSDKGSIPDRFSAQQFSDYHSELNMSSLELGDSALYFCASSLRQGNAEAFFGQGTRLTVV.

V and J are TRBV5-1 and TRBJ1-5; D is possibly TRBD1 (5 bases). Deletions cut 0 bases from V and 4 bases from J, with 8 bases between. This CDR3 is 14 amino acids long. Germline CDR1 and CDR2: SGHRS and YFSETQ. This chain's CDR3 is CASSLGGENQPQHF. DNA for the CDR3: TGCGCCAGCAGCTTGGGAGGGGAGAATCAGCCCCAGCATTTT.